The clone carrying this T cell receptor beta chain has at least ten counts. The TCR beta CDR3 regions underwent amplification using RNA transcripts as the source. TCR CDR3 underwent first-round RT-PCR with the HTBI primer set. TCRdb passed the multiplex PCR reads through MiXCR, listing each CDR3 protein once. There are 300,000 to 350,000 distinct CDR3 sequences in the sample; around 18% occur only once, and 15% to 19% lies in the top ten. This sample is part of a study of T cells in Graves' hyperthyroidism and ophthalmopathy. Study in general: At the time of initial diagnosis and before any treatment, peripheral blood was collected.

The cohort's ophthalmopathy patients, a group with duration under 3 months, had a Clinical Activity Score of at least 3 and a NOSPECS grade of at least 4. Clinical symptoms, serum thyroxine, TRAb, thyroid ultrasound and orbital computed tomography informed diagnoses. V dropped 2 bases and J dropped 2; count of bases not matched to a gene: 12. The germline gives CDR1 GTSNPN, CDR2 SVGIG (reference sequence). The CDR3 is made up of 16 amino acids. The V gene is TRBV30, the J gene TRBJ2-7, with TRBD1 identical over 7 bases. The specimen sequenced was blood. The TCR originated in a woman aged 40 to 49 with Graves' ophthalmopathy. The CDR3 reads CAWSHPGQVTTYEQYF. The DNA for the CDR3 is TGTGCCTGGAGTCATCCTGGACAGGTGACTACCTACGAGCAGTACTTC.